Below, 14 T cell receptor beta chains from the same sample are listed, as sequenced in a study. TCRdb reprocessed the RT-PCR reads via MiXCR and lists one record per CDR3 protein. The sample has more than 600,000 distinct CDR3 sequences; approximately 15% are singletons. Material for sequencing was memory CD4+ T cells from blood. All receptors come from a female donor in good health, serving as a healthy control.

The genes are TRBV9 and TRBJ2-1; 12 nucleotides agree with TRBD2. J lost 2 bases, V lost 3 bases, and 6 bases had no gene match. Germline CDR1 and CDR2: SGDLS and YYNGEE. The CDR3 is 17 residues long. For the CDR3, the DNA is TGTGCCAGCAGCGCGAGACTAGCGGGAGTCCCCTACAATGAGCAGTTCTTC. Translated: CASSARLAGVPYNEQFF.

The chain is built from TRBV12-3 or TRBV12-4 and TRBJ2-3, with TRBD2 identical over 8 bases. V gave up 4 bases and J gave up 2 bases; unmatched junction bases: 5. The CDR3 is 15 residues long. The CDR3 nucleotides read TGTGCCAGCAGTTCAGAACTAGCGGACACAGATACGCAGTATTTT. Its translation is CASSSELADTDTQYF.

The chain joins TRBV6-1 to TRBJ1-5, with D perhaps TRBD1 (6 bases). In germline, CDR1 is MNHNS, CDR2 SASEGT. The CDR3 is made up of 19 amino acids. Trimming removed 2 bases at V and 7 bases at J, with 27 bases between. The chain's CDR3 is CASSERPRTRGLITQPQHF. For the CDR3, the DNA is TGTGCCAGCAGTGAAAGACCTCGGACCAGGGGACTTATCACCCAGCCCCAGCATTTT.

Only one count was recorded for this clonotype. The chain links TRBV3-1 to TRBJ2-2, with 9 bases matching TRBD2. This CDR3 has 18 residues. Per the germline V gene, CDR1 is LGHDT and CDR2 is YNNKEL (reference sequence). J lost 4 bases, V lost 6 bases, and 15 bases had no gene match. Here the CDR3 reads CASSHKGNSGSFTGELFF. CDR3 DNA sequence: TGTGCCAGCAGTCACAAGGGGAATAGCGGGAGTTTCACCGGGGAGCTGTTTTTT.

This chain uses TRBV15 with TRBJ2-5; 9 nucleotides agree with TRBD2. J lost 4 bases, V lost 0 bases, and 0 bases had no gene match. Looked up from germline, CDR1 is LNHNV and CDR2 is YYDKDF (reference sequence). The CDR3 contains 14 residues. CDR3 protein: CATSRDSGRETQYF. CDR3 DNA sequence: TGTGCCACCAGCAGAGATAGCGGGAGAGAGACCCAGTACTTC.

Ten or more counts support this clonotype. CDR3 sequence reads: CSVAASGSSYNEQFF. CDR3 sequence (DNA): TGCAGCGTTGCGGCTAGCGGGAGCTCCTACAATGAGCAGTTCTTC. The J gene is TRBJ2-1, the V gene TRBV29-1; 10 nucleotides match TRBD2. Unmatched junction bases numbered 3, after V lost 4 bases and J lost 0 bases. This CDR3 contains 15 residues. Per germline, CDR1 SQVTM and CDR2 ANQGSEA.

This clonotype was counted only a few times. The rearrangement links TRBV2 to TRBJ1-1; TRBD1 matches at 8 bases. Trimming at V came to 7 bases and at J to 5 bases, leaving 6 bases not matched to a gene. Germline CDR1 SNHLY, CDR2 FYNNEI. The CDR3 is 13 amino acids. Written as DNA, the CDR3 is TGTGCCAGCAAAACGACAGGGGTGACTGAAGCTTTCTTT. Amino acids: CASKTTGVTEAFF.

This chain's CDR3 is CASSLTGGFNSPLHF. CDR3 DNA sequence: TGTGCCAGCAGCTTAACAGGAGGGTTTAATTCACCCCTCCACTTT. The chain joins TRBV7-3 to TRBJ1-6; D is unresolved. CDR1 and CDR2 from the germline V gene are SGHTA and FQGTGA. The CDR3 sequence is 15 residues long. V dropped 0 bases and J dropped 6 bases, with 9 bases sitting between them.

This clonotype was seen ten or more times. CDR3 loop: CASSPVRDREKYGYTF. The CDR3 DNA reads TGTGCCAGCAGCCCCGTCCGGGACAGGGAGAAGTATGGCTACACCTTC. This rearrangement joins TRBV11-2 to TRBJ1-2; 9 positions match TRBD1. Per germline, CDR1 SGHAT and CDR2 FQNNGV. The trim removed 5 bases at V and 5 bases at J, leaving 12 bases unmatched. The CDR3 has 16 amino acids.

This clonotype was counted at least ten times. The J gene is TRBJ1-2, the V gene TRBV29-1, with unresolved D. Trimming took off 4 bases at V and 6 bases at J, with 12 bases between the two ends. The CDR3 is made up of 12 amino acids. Germline CDR1 reads SQVTM; CDR2 reads ANQGSEA. This CDR3 reads CSVAVGWDGYTF. CDR3 in DNA: TGCAGCGTTGCGGTGGGGTGGGATGGCTACACCTTC. Full variable domain (rest looked up from reference TRBV29-1 and TRBJ1-2): SAVISQKPSRDICQRGTSLTIQCQVDSQVTMMFWYRQQPGQSLTLIATANQGSEATYESGFVIDKFPISRPNLTFSTLTVSNMSPEDSSIYLCSVAVGWDGYTFGSGTRLTVV.

V and J are TRBV27 and TRBJ2-7; TRBD2 matches 10 bases. The CDR3 loop spans 16 amino acids. V lost 0 bases, J lost 5 bases, and 7 bases stayed unmatched. Germline V gene data show CDR1 as MNHEY and CDR2 as SMNVEV (reference sequence). This CDR3 reads CASSLSKAGGRDEQYF. The CDR3 DNA reads as TGTGCCAGCAGTTTATCGAAAGCGGGAGGGCGGGACGAGCAGTACTTC.

This clonotype occurred many times. The CDR3 bases are TGTGCCTGGACCTACAGGGTTACCCGTCGCTACACCTTC. Amino acids: CAWTYRVTRRYTF. The gene calls are TRBV30 and TRBJ1-2, with a tentative D call TRBD1 (6 bases). In germline, CDR1 is GTSNPN, CDR2 SVGIG (reference sequence). V lost 4 bases and J 9 bases, leaving 18 bases between the germline ends. The CDR3 runs 13 residues.

V is TRBV14 and J is TRBJ1-6; 7 bases align to TRBD1. J lost 7 bases, V lost 2 bases, and 8 bases had no gene match. The CDR3 runs 16 residues. Germline V gives CDR1 SGHDN, CDR2 FVKESK. The CDR3 reads CASSQRAGTENSPLHF. The CDR3, as DNA: TGTGCCAGCAGCCAAAGGGCCGGGACAGAGAATTCACCCCTCCACTTT.

As regards this clonotype: Since a much larger clone is just one base distant, this may be a read error. This chain uses TRBV29-1 with TRBJ2-4; no firm D call. Germline V gene lookup returns CDR1 SQVTM and CDR2 ANQGSEA. The CDR3 is made up of 12 amino acids. V was shortened by 7 bases and J by 6 bases, with 13 bases between the two germline ends. The CDR3 DNA reads as TGCAGCGCCTTGGAGAATCCAAACATTCAGTACTTC. This codes for CSALENPNIQYF.